This TCR beta chain comes out of a study of regulatory T cells in long-lasting Graves disease. General study points: Favoring TRBV28, TRBJ1-2 and TRBJ2-5 was a feature seen in persistent disease. Persistent-disease Graves' patients showed less TCR diversity than new cases.

Time point described: newly diagnosed GD, antithyroid drugs for less than 3 months. PBMC RNA served as the TCR library source. In regard to this clonotype: Its specificity is unknown.

The CDR3 runs 16 residues. Germline V gives CDR1 SEHNR, CDR2 FQNEAQ (reference sequence). The V segment lost 4 bases and the J segment 2 bases; nucleotides outside the gene matches: 3. Libraries of TCR beta came from iRepertoire HTBI primers plus Arm-PCR of CDR3 regions. TCRdb reprocessed the multiplex PCR reads via MiXCR and lists one record per CDR3 protein. This sample has roughly 400,000 distinct CDR3 sequences, with about 15% found just once. This same sample was also part of a study on T cells in Graves' hyperthyroidism and ophthalmopathy. From that study: Patients aged 18 to 65 had newly diagnosed hyperthyroidism that had lasted under 2 months.

The TCR comes from a woman aged 18-35 years with Graves disease. Source: peripheral blood mononuclear cells (PBMCs), taken at new diagnosis, from a patient treated with antithyroid drugs. The genes are TRBV7-9 and TRBJ2-3; the match to TRBD2 covers 13 bases. The CDR3 is CASSSGLAGYTDTQYF. The CDR3 DNA reads as TGTGCCAGCAGCTCGGGACTAGCGGGGTACACAGATACGCAGTATTTT.